Below are 2 T cell receptor beta chains sequenced from a single sample in a study of T-cell memory formation after mild COVID-19. MiXCR was run by TCRdb on the 5' RACE reads, yielding one entry per CDR3 protein. The sample includes some 57,000 distinct CDR3 sequences, approximately 12% seen only once; the top ten take about 22%. Sequenced: PBMCs or a T cell subset sorted from them (not recorded which). Receptors originate from a man between 18 and 29 years old who had mild COVID-19 (a few samples of this study predate the infection). Cell type and time point are not known.

The rearrangement joins TRBV2 to TRBJ2-1; D unresolved. This CDR3 comprises 11 residues. The ends were cut back, 7 bases at V and 6 bases at J, with 7 bases in the middle. Germline V gene lookup returns CDR1 SNHLY and CDR2 FYNNEI. CDR3 in amino acids: CASTLANEQFF. For the CDR3, the DNA is TGTGCCAGCACCCTGGCCAATGAGCAGTTCTTC.

This clonotype has ten or more counts. This chain links TRBV5-1 with TRBJ2-7, with 9 bases that match TRBD1. Losses at the gene ends were 6 bases for V and 6 bases for J; bases not matched to a gene: 10. CDR3 size: 14 residues. Germline CDR1 and CDR2: SGHRS and YFSETQ. CDR3 sequence: CASKRDRVRGEQYF. As DNA, the CDR3 is TGCGCCAGCAAACGGGACAGGGTAAGGGGCGAGCAGTACTTC. Filled out from reference TRBV5-1 and TRBJ2-7, the complete variable domain reads KAGVTQTPRYLIKTRGQQVTLSCSPISGHRSVSWYQQTPGQGLQFLFEYFSETQRNKGNFPGRFSGRQFSNSRSEMNVSTLELGDSALYLCASKRDRVRGEQYFGPGTRLTVT.